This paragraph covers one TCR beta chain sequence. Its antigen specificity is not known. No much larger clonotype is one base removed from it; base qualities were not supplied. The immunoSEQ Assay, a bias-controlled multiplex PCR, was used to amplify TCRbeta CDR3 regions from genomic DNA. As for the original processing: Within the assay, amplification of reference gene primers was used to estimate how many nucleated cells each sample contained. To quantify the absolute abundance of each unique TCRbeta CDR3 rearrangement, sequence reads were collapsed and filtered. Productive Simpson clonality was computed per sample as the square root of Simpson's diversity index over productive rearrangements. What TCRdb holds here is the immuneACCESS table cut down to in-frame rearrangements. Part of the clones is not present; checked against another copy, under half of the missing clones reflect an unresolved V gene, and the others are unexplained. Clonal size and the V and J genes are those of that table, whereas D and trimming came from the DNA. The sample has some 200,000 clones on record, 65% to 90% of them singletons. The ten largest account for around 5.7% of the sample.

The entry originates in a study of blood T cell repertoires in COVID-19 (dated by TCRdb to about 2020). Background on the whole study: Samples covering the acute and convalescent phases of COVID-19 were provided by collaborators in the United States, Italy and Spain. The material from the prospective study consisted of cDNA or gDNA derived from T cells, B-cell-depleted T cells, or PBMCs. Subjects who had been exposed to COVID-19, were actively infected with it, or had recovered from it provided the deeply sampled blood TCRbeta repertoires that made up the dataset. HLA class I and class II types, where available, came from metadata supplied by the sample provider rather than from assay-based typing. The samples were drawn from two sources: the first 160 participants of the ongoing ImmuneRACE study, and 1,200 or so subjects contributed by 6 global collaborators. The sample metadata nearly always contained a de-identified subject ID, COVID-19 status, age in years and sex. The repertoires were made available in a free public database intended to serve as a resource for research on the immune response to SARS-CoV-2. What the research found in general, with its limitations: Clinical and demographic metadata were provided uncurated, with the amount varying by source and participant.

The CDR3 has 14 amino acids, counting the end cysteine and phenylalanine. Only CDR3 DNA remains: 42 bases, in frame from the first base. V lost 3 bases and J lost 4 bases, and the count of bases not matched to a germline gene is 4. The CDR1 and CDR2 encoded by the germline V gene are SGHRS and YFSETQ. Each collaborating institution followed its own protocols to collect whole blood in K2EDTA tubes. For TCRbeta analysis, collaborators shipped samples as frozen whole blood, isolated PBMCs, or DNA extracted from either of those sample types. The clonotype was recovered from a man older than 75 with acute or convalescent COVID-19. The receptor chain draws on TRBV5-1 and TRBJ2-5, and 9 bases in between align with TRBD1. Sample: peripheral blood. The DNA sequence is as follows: TGCGCCAGCAGCTACGACAGGGGGGCAGAGACCCAGTACTTC. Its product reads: CASSYDRGAETQYF.